These 2 T cell receptor beta chains came from one sample sequenced in a study of blood T cells in healthy people across ages. PCR was performed a second time for roughly 7 to 12 cycles using a sample-barcoded 5' primer and a J-beta primer mix. MiXCR, applied by TCRdb to the 5' RACE reads, yields one record per CDR3 protein. The sample contains fewer than 1,000,000 distinct CDR3 sequences, under 45% of which appear only once. The material sequenced was blood. The receptors come from a man aged 60-69 years in good health.

The chain couples TRBV27 to TRBJ2-3; D uncertain. Germline CDR1 reads MNHEY; CDR2 reads SMNVEV (reference sequence). This CDR3 region has 14 residues. Trimming pared 6 bases from V and 4 bases from J, leaving 14 bases between. The CDR3 bases are TGTGCCAGCAGAACCTCTAGAGTAGCAGATACGCAGTATTTT. Residues: CASRTSRVADTQYF.

This clonotype has at least ten counts. This chain connects TRBV20-1 to TRBJ2-7, with 8 bases aligning to TRBD2. CDR3 size: 17 residues. Germline CDR1 and CDR2: DFQATT and SNEGSKA (reference sequence). With 3 bases clipped from V and 5 bases from J, the junction kept 18 bases outside the gene matches. The CDR3 DNA sequence: TGCAGTGCTAGTCCCGGGAGGGTGAAAGTAGGGGGACACGAGCAGTACTTC. This encodes CSASPGRVKVGGHEQYF.